This TCR beta chain is drawn from a study of Graves' ophthalmopathy and Graves' hyperthyroidism. This CDR3 has 14 amino acids. Germline V lookup: CDR1 MNHNS, CDR2 SASEGT. Trimming took 2 bases from V and 9 from J, leaving 11 bases between them. This clonotype showed up many times. Aged 18 to 65, the patients with hyperthyroidism had under 2 months' duration and were newly diagnosed. Additional autoimmune diseases, uncontrolled infections, pregnancy or lactation disqualified patients. The authors amplified TCR beta CDR3 regions from RNA transcripts. Following a first-round RT-PCR that used HTBI primers, a second-round multiplex PCR was carried out. TCRdb re-called the multiplex PCR reads with MiXCR, one entry per CDR3 protein. The profile shows around 1.1 million distinct CDR3 sequences, about 40% of them singletons.

The sequencing sample was made of peripheral blood or thyroid tissue (not recorded which). The chain is built from TRBV6-1 and TRBJ1-6; D unclear. The TCR sequence derives from an adult man with Graves' hyperthyroidism. The CDR3 sequence is CASSELLQSSPLHF. CDR3 coding DNA: TGTGCCAGCAGTGAATTGTTACAGAGTTCACCCCTCCACTTT.